This TCR beta chain derives from a study of blood T cell repertoires in COVID-19. Participants came from under 30 US areas, aged roughly 18 to 89 years. The germline V gene encodes CDR1 MDHEN and CDR2 SYDVKM. The CDR3 length is 15 residues. V was shortened by 7 bases and J by 8 bases, with 21 bases between the two germline ends. Sequencing was performed with immunoSEQ multiplex PCR; in TCRdb, only in-frame clones are kept and a portion is missing. The table includes more than 250,000 clones, about nine tenths detected once. Sequences were obtained from PBMCs or T cells enriched from blood (not recorded which). The TCR originated in a woman aged 18 to 35 who had recovered from COVID-19. The chain uses TRBV28 and TRBJ2-1, with a tentative D call TRBD1 (5 bases). Written as DNA, the CDR3 is TGTGCCAGCAAATCAATAGGGGCATATATTGATGAGCAGTTCTTC. It codes for CASKSIGAYIDEQFF.